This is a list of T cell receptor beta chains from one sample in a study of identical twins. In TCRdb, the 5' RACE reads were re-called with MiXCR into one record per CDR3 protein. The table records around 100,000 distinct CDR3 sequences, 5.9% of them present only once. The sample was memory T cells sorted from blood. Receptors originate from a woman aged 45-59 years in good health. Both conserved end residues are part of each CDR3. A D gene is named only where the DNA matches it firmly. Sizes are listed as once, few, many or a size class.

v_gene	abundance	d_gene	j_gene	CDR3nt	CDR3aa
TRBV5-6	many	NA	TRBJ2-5	TGTGCCAGCAGCTTGGTAGGCGGGGAGACCCAGTACTTC	CASSLVGGETQYF
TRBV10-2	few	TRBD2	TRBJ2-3	TGCGCCAGCAGTGCATTTAGACTAGCGGACACAGATACGCAGTATTTT	CASSAFRLADTDTQYF
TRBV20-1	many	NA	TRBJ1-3	TGCAGTGCTAGAGATGTGCAGGGCTATGGAAACACCATATATTTT	CSARDVQGYGNTIYF
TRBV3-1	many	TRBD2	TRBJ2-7	TGTGCCAGCAGCCAAAGCGGGAACTACGAGCAGTACTTC	CASSQSGNYEQYF
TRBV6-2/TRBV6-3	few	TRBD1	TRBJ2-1	TGTGCCAGCAGTTTCGGTACAGGGGGCTACGGTGAGCAGTTCTTC	CASSFGTGGYGEQFF
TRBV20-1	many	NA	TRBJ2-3	TGCAGTGCTAGAACTGGTGCGGGACGGGCAGATACGCAGTATTTT	CSARTGAGRADTQYF
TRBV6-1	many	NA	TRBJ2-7	TGTGCCAGCATGAGGGGGGGCTTATACGAGCAGTACTTC	CASMRGGLYEQYF
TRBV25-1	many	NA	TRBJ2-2	TGTGCCAGCAGTGAGCTAGCCGACACCGGGGAGCTGTTTTTT	CASSELADTGELFF
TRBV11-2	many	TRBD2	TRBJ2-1	TGTGCCAGCAGCCTCCACGCGGGAGGCTCTTATGAGCAGTTCTTC	CASSLHAGGSYEQFF
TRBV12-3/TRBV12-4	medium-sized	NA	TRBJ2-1	TGTGCCAGCAGTTTGCGTTATAATGAGCAGTTCTTC	CASSLRYNEQFF